What follows is one TCR beta chain and its context. V dropped 2 bases and J dropped 0 bases, with 10 bases sitting between them. Per the germline V gene, CDR1 is SGHVS and CDR2 is FQNEAQ. This CDR3 has 15 residues. These data belong to a study of blood T cell repertoires in COVID-19. The overall study: Specimens from acute and convalescent COVID-19 originated in the United States, Italy and Spain.

Generated by immunoSEQ multiplex PCR, the TCRdb table keeps only in-frame clones and is missing some. This table holds 85,000 to 95,000 clones, 70% to 85% found once. This clonotype originated in a man aged 70 or older with acute or convalescent COVID-19. The sample consisted of peripheral blood. The chain is built from TRBV7-8 and TRBJ1-1; D ambiguous. DNA of the CDR3: TGTGCCAGCAGCTTATCCCCGTTAATGAACACTGAAGCTTTCTTT. This codes for CASSLSPLMNTEAFF.